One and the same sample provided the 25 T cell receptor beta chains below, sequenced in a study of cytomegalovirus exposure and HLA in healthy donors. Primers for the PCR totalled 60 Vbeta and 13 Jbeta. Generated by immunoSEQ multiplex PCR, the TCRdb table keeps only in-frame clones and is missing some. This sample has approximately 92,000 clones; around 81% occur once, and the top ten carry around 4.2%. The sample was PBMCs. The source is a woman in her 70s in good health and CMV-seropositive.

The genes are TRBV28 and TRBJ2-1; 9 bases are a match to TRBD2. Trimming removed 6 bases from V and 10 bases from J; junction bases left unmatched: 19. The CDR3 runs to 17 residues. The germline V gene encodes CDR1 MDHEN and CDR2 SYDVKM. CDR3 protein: CASRPFGASGLADEQFF. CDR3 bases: TGTGCCAGCAGGCCGTTTGGGGCATCGGGACTAGCCGACGAGCAGTTCTTC.

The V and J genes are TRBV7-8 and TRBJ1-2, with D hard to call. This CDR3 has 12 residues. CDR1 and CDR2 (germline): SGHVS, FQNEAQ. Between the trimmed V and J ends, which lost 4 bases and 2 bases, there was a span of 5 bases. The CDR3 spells CASSSLNYGYTF. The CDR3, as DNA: TGTGCCAGCAGCTCCCTAAACTATGGCTACACCTTC.

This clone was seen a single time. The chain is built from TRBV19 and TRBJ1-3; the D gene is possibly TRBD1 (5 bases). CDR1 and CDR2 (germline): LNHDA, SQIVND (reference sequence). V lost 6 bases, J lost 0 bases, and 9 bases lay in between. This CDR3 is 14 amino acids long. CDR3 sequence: CASSRDFSGNTIYF. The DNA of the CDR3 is TGTGCCAGTAGCCGGGACTTCTCTGGAAACACCATATATTTT. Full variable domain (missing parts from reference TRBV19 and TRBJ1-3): DGGITQSPKYLFRKEGQNVTLSCEQNLNHDAMYWYRQDPGQGLRLIYYSQIVNDFQKGDIAEGYSVSREKKESFPLTVTSAQKNPTAFYLCASSRDFSGNTIYFGEGSWLTVV.

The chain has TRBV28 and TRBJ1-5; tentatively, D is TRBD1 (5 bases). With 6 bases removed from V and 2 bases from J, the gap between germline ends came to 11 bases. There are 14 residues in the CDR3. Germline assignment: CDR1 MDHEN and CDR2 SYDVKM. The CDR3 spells CASSWGDRNQPQHF. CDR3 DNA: TGTGCCAGCAGCTGGGGGGATCGCAATCAGCCCCAGCATTTT.

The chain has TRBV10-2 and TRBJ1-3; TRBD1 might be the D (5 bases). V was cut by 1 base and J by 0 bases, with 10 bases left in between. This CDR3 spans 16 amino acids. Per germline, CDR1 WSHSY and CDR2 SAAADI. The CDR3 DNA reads TGCGCCAGCAGTGAGTGGGGCGTAGTCTCTGGAAACACCATATATTTT. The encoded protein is CASSEWGVVSGNTIYF.

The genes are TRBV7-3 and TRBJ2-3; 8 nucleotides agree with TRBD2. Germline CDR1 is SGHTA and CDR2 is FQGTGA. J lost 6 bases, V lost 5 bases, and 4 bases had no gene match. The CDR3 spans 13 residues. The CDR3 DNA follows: TGTGCCAGCAGCCCCGGCGGGAGGGATACGCAGTATTTT. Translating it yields CASSPGGRDTQYF.

The DNA for the CDR3 is TGCGCCAGCAGCTCCATCGGTAGGGCGGGAGGGGAAACAGATACGCAGTATTTT. It is translated as CASSSIGRAGGETDTQYF. The J gene is TRBJ2-3, the V gene TRBV5-1; 9 bases match TRBD2. Germline CDR1 reads SGHRS; CDR2 reads YFSETQ. CDR3 length: 18 residues. The V and J ends lost 3 bases and 3 bases, in that order; junction bases with no gene match: 14.

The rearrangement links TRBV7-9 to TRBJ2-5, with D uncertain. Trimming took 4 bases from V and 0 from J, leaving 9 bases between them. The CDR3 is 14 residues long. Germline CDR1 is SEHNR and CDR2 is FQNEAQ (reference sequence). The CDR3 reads CASSSGQYQETQYF. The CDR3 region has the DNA TGTGCCAGCAGCTCAGGCCAGTACCAAGAGACCCAGTACTTC.

The CDR3 DNA reads TGTGCCTCTACTACCATAGCCCGACGGGAGATCACCGGGGAGCTGTTTTTT. This sequence encodes CASTTIARREITGELFF. V usage is TRBV19 and J usage is TRBJ2-2; D may be TRBD2 (6 bases). CDR1 is LNHDA and CDR2 is SQIVND in the germline V gene (reference sequence). The CDR3 runs to 17 residues. Trimming left V 11 bases short and J 4 bases short, with 26 bases between. Looking up the rest from reference TRBV19 and TRBJ2-2 gives the full variable domain: DGGITQSPKYLFRKEGQNVTLSCEQNLNHDAMYWYRQDPGQGLRLIYYSQIVNDFQKGDIAEGYSVSREKKESFPLTVTSAQKNPTAFYLCASTTIARREITGELFFGEGSRLTVL.

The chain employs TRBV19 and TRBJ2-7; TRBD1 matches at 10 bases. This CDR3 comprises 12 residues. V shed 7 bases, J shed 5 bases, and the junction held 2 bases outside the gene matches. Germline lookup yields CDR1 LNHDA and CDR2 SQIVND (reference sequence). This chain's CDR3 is CASTGQGNEQYF. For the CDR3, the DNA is TGTGCCAGTACGGGACAGGGGAACGAGCAGTACTTC.

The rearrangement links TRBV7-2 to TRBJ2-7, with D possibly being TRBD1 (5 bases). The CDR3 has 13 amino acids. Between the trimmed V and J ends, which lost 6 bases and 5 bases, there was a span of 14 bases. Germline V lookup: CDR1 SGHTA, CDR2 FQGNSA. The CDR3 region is CASSGREKHEQYF. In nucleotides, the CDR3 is TGTGCCAGCAGTGGCAGGGAAAAACACGAGCAGTACTTC.

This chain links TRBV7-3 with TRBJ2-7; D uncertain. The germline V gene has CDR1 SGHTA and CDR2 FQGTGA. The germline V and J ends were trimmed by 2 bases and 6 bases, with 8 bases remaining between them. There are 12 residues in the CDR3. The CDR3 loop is CASSLDSGEQYF. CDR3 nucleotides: TGTGCCAGCAGCTTAGATTCAGGCGAGCAGTACTTC. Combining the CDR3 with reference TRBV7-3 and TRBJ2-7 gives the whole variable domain GAGVSQTPSNKVTEKGKYVELRCDPISGHTALYWYRQSLGQGPEFLIYFQGTGAADDSGLPNDRFFAVRPEGSVSTLKIQRTERGDSAVYLCASSLDSGEQYFGPGTRLTVT.

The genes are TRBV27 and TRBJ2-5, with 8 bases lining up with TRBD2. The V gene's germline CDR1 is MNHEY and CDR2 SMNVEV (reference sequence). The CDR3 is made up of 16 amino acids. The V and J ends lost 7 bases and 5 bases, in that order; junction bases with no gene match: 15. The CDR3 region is CASKYSGTRGRETQYF. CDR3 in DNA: TGTGCCAGCAAGTACTCCGGGACCCGCGGGAGGGAGACCCAGTACTTC.

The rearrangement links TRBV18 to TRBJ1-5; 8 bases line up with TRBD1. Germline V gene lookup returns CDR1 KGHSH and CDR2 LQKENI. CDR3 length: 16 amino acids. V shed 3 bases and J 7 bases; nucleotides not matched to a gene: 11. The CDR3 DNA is TGTGCCAGCTCACCTCGACTAGGACAGGGACACCAGCCCCAGCATTTT. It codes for CASSPRLGQGHQPQHF.

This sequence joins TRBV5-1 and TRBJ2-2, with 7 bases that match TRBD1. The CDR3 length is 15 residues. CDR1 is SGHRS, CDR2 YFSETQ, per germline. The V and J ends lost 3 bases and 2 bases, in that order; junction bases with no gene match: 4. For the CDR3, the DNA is TGCGCCAGCAGCTGGACAGGACAAAACACCGGGGAGCTGTTTTTT. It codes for CASSWTGQNTGELFF.

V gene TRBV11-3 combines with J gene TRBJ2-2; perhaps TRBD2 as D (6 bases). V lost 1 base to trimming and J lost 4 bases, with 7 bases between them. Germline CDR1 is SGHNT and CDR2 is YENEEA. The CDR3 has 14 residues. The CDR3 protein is CASSLGTTTGELFF. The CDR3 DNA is TGTGCCAGCAGCTTAGGGACTACCACCGGGGAGCTGTTTTTT. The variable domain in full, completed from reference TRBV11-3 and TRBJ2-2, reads EAGVVQSPRYKIIEKKQPVAFWCNPISGHNTLYWYLQNLGQGPELLIRYENEEAVDDSQLPKDRFSAERLKGVDSTLKIQPAELGDSAVYLCASSLGTTTGELFFGEGSRLTVL.

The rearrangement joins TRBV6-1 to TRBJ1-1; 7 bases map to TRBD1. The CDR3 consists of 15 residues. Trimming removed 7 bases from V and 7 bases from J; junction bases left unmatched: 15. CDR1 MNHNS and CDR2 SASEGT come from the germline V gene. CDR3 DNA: TGTGCCAGCACACGGGACCCCGGACAGGAAGGTGAAGCTTTCTTT. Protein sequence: CASTRDPGQEGEAFF.

CDR3 DNA: TGTGCCAGCAGTCCTACAGGGGGAAACTATGGCTACACCTTC. Translating gives CASSPTGGNYGYTF. The J gene is TRBJ1-2, the V gene TRBV6-5; 8 nucleotides agree with TRBD1. V trimming: 5 bases; J trimming: 2 bases; junction bases outside the gene matches: 4. From germline, CDR1 is MNHEY and CDR2 SVGAGI. The CDR3 covers 14 residues.

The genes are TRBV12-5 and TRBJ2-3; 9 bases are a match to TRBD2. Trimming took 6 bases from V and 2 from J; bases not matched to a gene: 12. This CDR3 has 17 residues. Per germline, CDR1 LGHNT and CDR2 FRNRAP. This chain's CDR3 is CASGEELAGIVTDTQYF. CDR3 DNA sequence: TGTGCTAGTGGGGAAGAACTAGCGGGTATAGTCACAGATACGCAGTATTTT.

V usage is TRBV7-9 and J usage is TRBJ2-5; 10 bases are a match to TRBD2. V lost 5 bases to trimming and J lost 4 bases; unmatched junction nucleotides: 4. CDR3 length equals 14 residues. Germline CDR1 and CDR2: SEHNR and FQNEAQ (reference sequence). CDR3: CASSEASGRETQYF. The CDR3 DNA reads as TGTGCCAGCAGCGAGGCTAGCGGGAGAGAGACCCAGTACTTC.

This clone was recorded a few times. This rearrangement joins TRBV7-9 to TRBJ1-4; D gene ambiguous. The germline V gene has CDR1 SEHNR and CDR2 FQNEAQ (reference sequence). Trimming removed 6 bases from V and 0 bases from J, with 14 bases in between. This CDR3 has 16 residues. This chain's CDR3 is CASSSATAATNEKLFF. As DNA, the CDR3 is TGTGCCAGCAGTTCCGCAACAGCCGCAACTAATGAAAAACTGTTTTTT.

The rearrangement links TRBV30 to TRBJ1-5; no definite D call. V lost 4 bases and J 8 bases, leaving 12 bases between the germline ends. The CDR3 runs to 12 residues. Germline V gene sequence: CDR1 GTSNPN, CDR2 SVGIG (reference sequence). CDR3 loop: CAWNEGKEPQHF. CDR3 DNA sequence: TGTGCCTGGAACGAGGGCAAGGAGCCCCAGCATTTT.

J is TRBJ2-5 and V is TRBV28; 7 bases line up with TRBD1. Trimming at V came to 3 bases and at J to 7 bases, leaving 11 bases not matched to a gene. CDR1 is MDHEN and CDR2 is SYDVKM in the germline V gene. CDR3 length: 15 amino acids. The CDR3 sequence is CASSFRQQGRVTQYF. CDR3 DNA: TGTGCCAGCAGTTTTCGTCAACAGGGGCGGGTGACCCAGTACTTC.

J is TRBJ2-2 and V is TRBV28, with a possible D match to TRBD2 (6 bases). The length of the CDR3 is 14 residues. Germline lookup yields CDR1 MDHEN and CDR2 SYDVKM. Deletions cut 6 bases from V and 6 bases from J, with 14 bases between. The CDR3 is CASRRRERSGELFF. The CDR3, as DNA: TGTGCCAGCAGAAGACGGGAGAGGTCCGGGGAGCTGTTTTTT.

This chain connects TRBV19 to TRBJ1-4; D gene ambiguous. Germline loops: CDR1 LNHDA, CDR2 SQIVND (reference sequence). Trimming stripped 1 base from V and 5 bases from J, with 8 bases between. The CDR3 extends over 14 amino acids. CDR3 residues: CASSIVAGNEKLFF. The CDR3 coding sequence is TGTGCCAGTAGTATAGTGGCGGGAAATGAAAAACTGTTTTTT.